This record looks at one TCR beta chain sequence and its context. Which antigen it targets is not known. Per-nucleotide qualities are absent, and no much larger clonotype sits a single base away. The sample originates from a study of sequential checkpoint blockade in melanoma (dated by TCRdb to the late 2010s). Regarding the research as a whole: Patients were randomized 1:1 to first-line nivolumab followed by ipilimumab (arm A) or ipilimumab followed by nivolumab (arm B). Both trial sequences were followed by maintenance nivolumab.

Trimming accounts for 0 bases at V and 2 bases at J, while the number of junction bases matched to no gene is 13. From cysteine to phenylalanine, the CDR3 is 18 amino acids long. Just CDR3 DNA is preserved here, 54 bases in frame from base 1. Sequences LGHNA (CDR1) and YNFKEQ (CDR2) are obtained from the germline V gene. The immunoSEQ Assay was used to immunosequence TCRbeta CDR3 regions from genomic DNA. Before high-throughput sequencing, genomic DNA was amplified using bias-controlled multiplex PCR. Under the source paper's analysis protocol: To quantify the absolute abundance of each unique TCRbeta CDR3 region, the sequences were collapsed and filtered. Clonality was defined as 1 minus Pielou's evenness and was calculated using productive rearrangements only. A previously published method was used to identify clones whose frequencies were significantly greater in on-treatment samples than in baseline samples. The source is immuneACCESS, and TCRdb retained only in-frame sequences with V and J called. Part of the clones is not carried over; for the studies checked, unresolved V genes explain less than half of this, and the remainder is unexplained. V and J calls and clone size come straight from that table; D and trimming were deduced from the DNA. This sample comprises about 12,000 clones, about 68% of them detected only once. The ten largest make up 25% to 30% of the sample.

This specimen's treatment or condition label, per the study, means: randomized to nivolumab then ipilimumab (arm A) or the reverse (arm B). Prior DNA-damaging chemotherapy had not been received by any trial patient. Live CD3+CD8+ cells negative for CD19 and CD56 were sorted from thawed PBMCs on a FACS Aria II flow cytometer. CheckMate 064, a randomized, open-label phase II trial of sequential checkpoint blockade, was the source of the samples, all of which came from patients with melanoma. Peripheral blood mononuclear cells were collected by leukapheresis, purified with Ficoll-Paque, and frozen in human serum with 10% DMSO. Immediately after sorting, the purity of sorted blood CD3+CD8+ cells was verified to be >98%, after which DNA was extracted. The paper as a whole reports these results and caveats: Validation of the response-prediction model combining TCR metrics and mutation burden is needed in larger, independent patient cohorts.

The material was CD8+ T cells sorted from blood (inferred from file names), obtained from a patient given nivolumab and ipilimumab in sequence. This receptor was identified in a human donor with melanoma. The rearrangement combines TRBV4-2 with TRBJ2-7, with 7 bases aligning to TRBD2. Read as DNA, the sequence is TGTGCCAGCAGCCAAGAATTCACCGGGGGGTTTATGACCTACGAGCAGTACTTC. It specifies CASSQEFTGGFMTYEQYF.